This T cell receptor (beta chain) was identified in a study of Graves' ophthalmopathy and Graves' hyperthyroidism. V was cut by 2 bases and J by 0 bases, with 7 bases left in between. This CDR3 region has 14 residues. Germline CDR1 MNHEY, CDR2 SVGAGI. CDR3 regions of TCR beta were amplified from RNA transcripts. First-round RT-PCR used HTBI primers; second-round multiplex PCR followed. Each CDR3 protein gets one entry after TCRdb re-called the multiplex PCR reads with MiXCR. In the table there are 500,000 to 600,000 distinct CDR3 sequences, under 45% of which are singletons. This clonotype appeared many times.

J is TRBJ2-5 and V is TRBV6-5; no firm D call. The clonotype was recovered from an adult man with Graves' hyperthyroidism. The specimen sequenced was peripheral blood or thyroid tissue (not recorded which). CDR3 sequence reads: CASSYRLDQETQYF. CDR3 DNA: TGTGCCAGCAGTTACCGGCTAGACCAAGAGACCCAGTACTTC.